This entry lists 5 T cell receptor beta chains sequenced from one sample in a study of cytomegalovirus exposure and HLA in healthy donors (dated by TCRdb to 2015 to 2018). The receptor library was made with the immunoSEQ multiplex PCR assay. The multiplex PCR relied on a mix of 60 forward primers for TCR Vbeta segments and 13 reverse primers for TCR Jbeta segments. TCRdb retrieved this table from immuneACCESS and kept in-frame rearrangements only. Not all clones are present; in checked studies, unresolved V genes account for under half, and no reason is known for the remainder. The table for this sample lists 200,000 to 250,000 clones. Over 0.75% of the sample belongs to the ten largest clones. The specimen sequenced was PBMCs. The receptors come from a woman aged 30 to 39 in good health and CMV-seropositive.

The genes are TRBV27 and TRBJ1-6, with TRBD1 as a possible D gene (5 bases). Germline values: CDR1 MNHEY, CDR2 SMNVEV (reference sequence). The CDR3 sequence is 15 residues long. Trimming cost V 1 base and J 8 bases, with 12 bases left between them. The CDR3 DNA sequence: TGTGCCAGCAGTTTATACAACGGGGGGGATTCACCCCTCCACTTT. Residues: CASSLYNGGDSPLHF.

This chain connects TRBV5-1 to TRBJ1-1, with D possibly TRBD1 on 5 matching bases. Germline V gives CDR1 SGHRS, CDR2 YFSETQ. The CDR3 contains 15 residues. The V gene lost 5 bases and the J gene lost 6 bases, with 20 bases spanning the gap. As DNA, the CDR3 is TGCGCCAGCAGTCGGGGGAGTCAGGGTGGGGCTGAAGCTTTCTTT. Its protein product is CASSRGSQGGAEAFF. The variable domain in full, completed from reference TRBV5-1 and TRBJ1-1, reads KAGVTQTPRYLIKTRGQQVTLSCSPISGHRSVSWYQQTPGQGLQFLFEYFSETQRNKGNFPGRFSGRQFSNSRSEMNVSTLELGDSALYLCASSRGSQGGAEAFFGQGTRLTVV.

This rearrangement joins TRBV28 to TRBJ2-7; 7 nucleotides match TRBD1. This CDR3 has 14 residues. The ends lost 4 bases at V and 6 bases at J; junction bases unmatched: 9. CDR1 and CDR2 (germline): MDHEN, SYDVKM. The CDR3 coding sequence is TGTGCCAGCAGTTCCGGCGACAGGGTTAGCGAGCAGTACTTC. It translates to CASSSGDRVSEQYF.

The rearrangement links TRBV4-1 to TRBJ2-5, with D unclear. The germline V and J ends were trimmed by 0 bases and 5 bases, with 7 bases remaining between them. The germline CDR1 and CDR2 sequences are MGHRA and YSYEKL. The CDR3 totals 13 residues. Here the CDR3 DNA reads TGCGCCAGCAGCCAAGACTCCGGGGAGACCCAGTACTTC. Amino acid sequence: CASSQDSGETQYF.

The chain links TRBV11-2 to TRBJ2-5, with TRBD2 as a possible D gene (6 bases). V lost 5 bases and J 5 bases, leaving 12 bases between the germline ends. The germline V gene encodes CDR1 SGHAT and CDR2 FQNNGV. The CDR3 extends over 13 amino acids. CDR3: CASSGGLKETQYF. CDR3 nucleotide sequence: TGTGCCAGCAGCGGGGGACTGAAGGAGACCCAGTACTTC. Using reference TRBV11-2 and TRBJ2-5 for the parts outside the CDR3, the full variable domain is EAGVAQSPRYKIIEKRQSVAFWCNPISGHATLYWYQQILGQGPKLLIQFQNNGVVDDSQLPKDRFSAERLKGVDSTLKIQPAKLEDSAVYLCASSGGLKETQYFGPGTRLLVL.